The rows below give T cell receptor beta chains drawn from one sample of a study of STAT5B mutations in CD4+ large granular lymphocyte leukemia. Assay used: immunoSEQ multiplex PCR; TCRdb lists only in-frame clones, some missing. This table holds thousands of clones, 76% found once. The sequencing sample was made of PBMCs. Receptors were obtained from a woman in her sixties with CD4+ T-cell large granular lymphocyte leukemia. Both conserved end residues are part of each CDR3. The D gene is left open where the match is weak. Size is omitted from some rows. Given values are once, few, many or a class for expanded clones.

J: TRBJ2-2
V: TRBV4-3
size: .
D: TRBD2
length: 15
DNA: TGCGCCAGCAGCCCAGGGACTAGGGACACCGGGGAGCTGTTTTTT
CDR3: CASSPGTRDTGELFF

J: TRBJ1-1
V: TRBV6-1
size: .
D: .
length: 14
DNA: TGTGCCAGCACCGGGGGGCAGGGCTACACTGAAGCTTTCTTT
CDR3: CASTGGQGYTEAFF

J: TRBJ2-5
V: TRBV27
size: .
D: TRBD1
length: 12
DNA: TGTGCCAGCGGGACAGTCCAAGAGACCCAGTACTTC
CDR3: CASGTVQETQYF

J: TRBJ1-4
V: TRBV6-6
size: once
D: TRBD1
length: 14
DNA: TGTGCCAGCAGTACAGCGGACAGGGCCGAAAAACTGTTTTTT
CDR3: CASSTADRAEKLFF

J: TRBJ2-5
V: TRBV5-6
size: .
D: .
length: 19
DNA: TGTGCCAGCAGCTTACGCCCCGGTTTCTCGCTCCGTGGGGGAGAGACCCAGTACTTC
CDR3: CASSLRPGFSLRGGETQYF

J: TRBJ2-1
V: TRBV19
size: few
D: TRBD1
length: 13
DNA: TGTGCCAGTACCCTGACAGGGTGGAATGAGCAGTTCTTC
CDR3: CASTLTGWNEQFF

J: TRBJ2-2
V: TRBV27
size: once
D: TRBD2
length: 18
DNA: TGTGCCAGCAGTCTTACGGGGGTAGCGGGAGCCGACACCGGGGAGCTGTTTTTT
CDR3: CASSLTGVAGADTGELFF

J: TRBJ2-5
V: TRBV7-8
size: .
D: .
length: 15
DNA: TGTGCCAGCAGCCTGGGACAAATGATCCAAGAGACCCAGTACTTC
CDR3: CASSLGQMIQETQYF

J: TRBJ2-2
V: TRBV7-2
size: few
D: .
length: 12
DNA: TGTGCCAGCTCTACGGGGACCGGGGAGCTGTTTTTT
CDR3: CASSTGTGELFF

J: TRBJ2-7
V: TRBV5-6
size: .
D: .
length: 16
DNA: TGTGCCAGCAGCCTATTTCGGGACTCCCGCTCCTACGAGCAGTACTTC
CDR3: CASSLFRDSRSYEQYF

J: TRBJ2-6
V: TRBV28
size: once
D: .
length: 15
DNA: TGTGCCAGCAGTTCCGGAAGCTCTGGGGCCAACGTCCTGACTTTC
CDR3: CASSSGSSGANVLTF

J: TRBJ2-7
V: TRBV5-1
size: .
D: TRBD1
length: 16
DNA: TGCGCCAGCAGCTGGACCCGACAGGGGGCCTGGAACGAGCAGTACTTC
CDR3: CASSWTRQGAWNEQYF

J: TRBJ2-7
V: TRBV15
size: .
D: .
length: 15
DNA: TGTGCCACCAGCTTCCGTATTGACGGGTTCGCCGAGCAGTACTTC
CDR3: CATSFRIDGFAEQYF

J: TRBJ2-1
V: TRBV7-7
size: .
D: TRBD1
length: 15
DNA: TGTGCCAGCAGCGAGACAGGGTTGGCCGAAAGTGAGCAGTTCTTC
CDR3: CASSETGLAESEQFF

J: TRBJ1-5
V: TRBV15
size: .
D: .
length: 13
DNA: TGTGCCACCAGCAGAGCCGGAGATCAGCCCCAGCATTTT
CDR3: CATSRAGDQPQHF

J: TRBJ2-7
V: TRBV4-1
size: .
D: .
length: 14
DNA: TGCGCCAGCAGCCAAGAAGCCGGTTACGACGAGCAGTACTTC
CDR3: CASSQEAGYDEQYF

J: TRBJ2-5
V: TRBV10-1
size: once
D: .
length: 12
DNA: TGCGCCAGCAGTGACCAAGGGGGAAAGCAGTACTTC
CDR3: CASSDQGGKQYF

J: TRBJ2-7
V: TRBV11-3
size: .
D: .
length: 16
DNA: TGTGCCAGCAGCTTAGATCTGGACAACGCGGCCTACGAGCAGTACTTC
CDR3: CASSLDLDNAAYEQYF

J: TRBJ1-5
V: TRBV2
size: .
D: TRBD1
length: 13
DNA: TGTGCCAGCCGGACAGGGGGCAATCAGCCCCAGCATTTT
CDR3: CASRTGGNQPQHF

J: TRBJ1-5
V: TRBV5-6
size: few
D: .
length: 15
DNA: TGTGCCAGCAGCTTATCAGTGAGTGGCAATCAGCCCCAGCATTTT
CDR3: CASSLSVSGNQPQHF

J: TRBJ2-1
V: TRBV29-1
size: .
D: .
length: 11
DNA: TGCAGCGTCGCCGGGACCGGTGAGCAGTTCTTC
CDR3: CSVAGTGEQFF

J: TRBJ2-1
V: TRBV15
size: .
D: .
length: 14
DNA: TGTGCCACCAGGGGGACCGCTGCAAACAATGAGCAGTTCTTC
CDR3: CATRGTAANNEQFF

J: TRBJ1-2
V: TRBV2
size: .
D: .
length: 13
DNA: TGTGCCGGCGGGGGTGGGGACACCTATGGCTACACCTTC
CDR3: CAGGGGDTYGYTF

J: TRBJ1-1
V: TRBV9
size: few
D: .
length: 14
DNA: TGTGCCAGCAGCGTAGGACGTACGAACACTGAAGCTTTCTTT
CDR3: CASSVGRTNTEAFF

J: TRBJ1-2
V: TRBV7-9
size: few
D: .
length: 13
DNA: TGTGCCAGCAGCGATCGGACAGACTATGGCTACACCTTC
CDR3: CASSDRTDYGYTF

J: TRBJ2-6
V: TRBV10-1
size: .
D: .
length: 14
DNA: TGCGCCAGCAGTGAAGGCTCTGGGGCCAACGTCCTGACTTTC
CDR3: CASSEGSGANVLTF

J: TRBJ2-3
V: TRBV29-1
size: once
D: TRBD2
length: 14
DNA: TGCAGCGTTGCTAAAGCGGGAGTGGAAGATACGCAGTATTTT
CDR3: CSVAKAGVEDTQYF